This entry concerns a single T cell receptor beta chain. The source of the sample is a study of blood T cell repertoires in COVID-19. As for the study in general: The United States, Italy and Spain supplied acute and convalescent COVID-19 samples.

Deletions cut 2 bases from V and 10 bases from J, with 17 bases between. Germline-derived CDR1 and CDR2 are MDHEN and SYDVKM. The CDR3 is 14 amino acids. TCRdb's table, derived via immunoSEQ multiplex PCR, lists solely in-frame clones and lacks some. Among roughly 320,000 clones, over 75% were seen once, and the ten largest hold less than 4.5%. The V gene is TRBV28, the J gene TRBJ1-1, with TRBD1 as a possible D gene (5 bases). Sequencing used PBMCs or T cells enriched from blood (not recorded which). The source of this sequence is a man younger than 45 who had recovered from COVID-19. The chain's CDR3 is CASSLTTAATGAFF. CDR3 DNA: TGTGCCAGCAGTTTAACGACAGCCGCTACGGGAGCTTTCTTT.